This TCR beta chain originates from a study of T cell responses to AZD1222 COVID-19 vaccine. This CDR3 contains 14 residues. Trimming cost V 2 bases and J 6 bases, with 14 bases left between them. Per the germline V gene, CDR1 is PRHDT and CDR2 is FYEKMQ (reference sequence). The protocol was immunoSEQ multiplex PCR, while the TCRdb copy is restricted to in-frame clones and leaves out a portion. The sample has some 150,000 clones, 70% to 90% seen once. Study results and caveats: Nearly half of spike-specific TCRs reportedly target unmutated variant regions.

Notes on this clone: As yet, its antigen is unknown.

The J gene is TRBJ2-7, the V gene TRBV13; no definite D call. This specimen consisted of peripheral blood, obtained 28 days after the second dose of the MenACWY control vaccine. This receptor was identified in an adult who received the MenACWY meningococcal vaccine as a control. This CDR3 reads CASSLSPQTGEQYF. CDR3 DNA sequence: TGTGCCAGCAGCTTAAGTCCCCAAACCGGCGAGCAGTACTTC.